The clone carrying this T cell receptor (beta chain) was seen ten or more times. About 10 ml of fresh peripheral blood supplied the PBMCs. This entry comes from a study of T cells in Graves' hyperthyroidism and ophthalmopathy. Authors of the study amplified TCR beta CDR3 regions from RNA transcripts. When the TCR CDR3 underwent first-round RT-PCR, the HTBI primer set was used. TCRdb reprocessed the multiplex PCR reads via MiXCR and lists one record per CDR3 protein. The repertoire includes around 600,000 distinct CDR3 sequences, roughly 15% of them detected once, and around 13% sits in the top ten. Looked up from germline, CDR1 is DFQATT and CDR2 is SNEGSKA (reference sequence). The V end was cut by 4 bases, the J end by 1 base, with 10 bases between. This CDR3 comprises 13 residues.

The rearrangement links TRBV20-1 to TRBJ1-1; D ambiguous. This receptor was obtained from a woman in her fifties or sixties with Graves' ophthalmopathy. The sample was blood. Here the CDR3 DNA reads TGCAGTGCTAACAAACCGGGGAACACTGAAGCTTTCTTT. Amino acids: CSANKPGNTEAFF.